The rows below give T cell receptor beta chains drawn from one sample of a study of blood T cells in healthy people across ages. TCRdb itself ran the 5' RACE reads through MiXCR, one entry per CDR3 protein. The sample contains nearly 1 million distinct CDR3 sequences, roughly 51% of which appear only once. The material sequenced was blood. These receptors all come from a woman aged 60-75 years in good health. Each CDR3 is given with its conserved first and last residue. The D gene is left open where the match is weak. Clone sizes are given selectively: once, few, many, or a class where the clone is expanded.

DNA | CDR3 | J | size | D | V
TGTGCCAGCAGCTTTCAACGCGGGAGAACCTGGGAGCAGTACTTC | CASSFQRGRTWEQYF | TRBJ2-7 | . | TRBD2 | TRBV11-2
TGTGCCAGCAACATGGCGGGAGGGCCAGATACGCAGTATTTT | CASNMAGGPDTQYF | TRBJ2-3 | few | TRBD2 | TRBV7-2
TGTGCCAGCAGCATGAGACTAGCGGGGATTCCGGATGAGCAGTTCTTC | CASSMRLAGIPDEQFF | TRBJ2-1 | . | TRBD2 | TRBV12-3/TRBV12-4
TGTGCCAGCAGCCAACCCGGGACTCCCCTCCGCGAGCAGTACTTC | CASSQPGTPLREQYF | TRBJ2-7 | few | . | TRBV3-1
TGCAGTGCCCCATCTAGCGGGCGCAATACGCAGTATTTT | CSAPSSGRNTQYF | TRBJ2-3 | . | TRBD2 | TRBV20-1
TGTGCCAGCAGATCAGGGAGAAACACAGATACGCAGTATTTT | CASRSGRNTDTQYF | TRBJ2-3 | . | . | TRBV6-5
TGTGCCACCAGTGATGACCGGACAGGGAACGAGCAGTACTTC | CATSDDRTGNEQYF | TRBJ2-7 | few | TRBD1 | TRBV24-1
TGTGCCAGCAGTTTTGGGGGAAGGATGGGCTACACCTTC | CASSFGGRMGYTF | TRBJ1-2 | many | . | TRBV27
TGTGCCAGCAGAGAAGGGAAACTCCCGCGATGGGGAGAGACCCAGTACTTC | CASREGKLPRWGETQYF | TRBJ2-5 | . | . | TRBV5-5
TGTGCCAGCAGTTACTCGAGCGGGGGTAGCAACGAGCAGTACTTC | CASSYSSGGSNEQYF | TRBJ2-7 | once | TRBD2 | TRBV6-2/TRBV6-3
TGTGCCAGCAGCACACGACAGGGGCCGGGCGGCGAGCAGTACTTC | CASSTRQGPGGEQYF | TRBJ2-7 | . | TRBD1 | TRBV3-1
TGTGCCAGCAGCGGAACTACAGGGCGGAACGAGCAGTACTTC | CASSGTTGRNEQYF | TRBJ2-7 | few | . | TRBV5-5
TGTGCCAGCAGCTTCCGCTCAGGGCCGACTGAGCAGTTCTTC | CASSFRSGPTEQFF | TRBJ2-1 | . | . | TRBV11-2
TGTGCCAGCAGACGCTTAGCGGGGCCCCAAGAGACCCAGTACTTC | CASRRLAGPQETQYF | TRBJ2-5 | . | TRBD2 | TRBV11-2
TGCAGTGCTAGAGAGGGGGGCGCCCCCTCCTACGAGCAGTACTTC | CSAREGGAPSYEQYF | TRBJ2-7 | few | . | TRBV20-1
TGTGCCAGCAGCTTAGGCGACAGGGTTTATCAGCCCCAGCATTTT | CASSLGDRVYQPQHF | TRBJ1-5 | . | TRBD1 | TRBV7-2
TGTGCCAGCAGTCCCTGGGCCGGGCTAGGGGAGACCCAGTACTTC | CASSPWAGLGETQYF | TRBJ2-5 | . | . | TRBV2
TGTGCCAGCAGCCAAGTTAATCCGGCTGATAGCAATCAGCCCCAGCATTTT | CASSQVNPADSNQPQHF | TRBJ1-5 | . | . | TRBV4-2
TGTGCCATCAGTGAGCCGGGACAGGGGACCTCCTACTATGGCTACACCTTC | CAISEPGQGTSYYGYTF | TRBJ1-2 | . | TRBD1 | TRBV10-3
TGTGCCAGCATTTCGGGCAGGGCTGGCACTGAAGCTTTCTTT | CASISGRAGTEAFF | TRBJ1-1 | few | . | TRBV27
TGTGCCAGCAGTTATGGACAGGAAGCTTTCTTT | CASSYGQEAFF | TRBJ1-1 | few | . | TRBV6-5
TGTGCCAGCAGCGACGTCCCTATCGGCAATACTGAAGCTTTCTTT | CASSDVPIGNTEAFF | TRBJ1-1 | . | . | TRBV13
TGTGCCAGCAGCCCCCGGGTCTTCTCCTACGAGCAGTACTTC | CASSPRVFSYEQYF | TRBJ2-7 | . | . | TRBV5-6
TGCAGTGCAGCGGCCGGAACGAAGTCGACCCAGTACTTC | CSAAAGTKSTQYF | TRBJ2-5 | few | . | TRBV20-1
TGTGCCAGCCCGCCGATGGGGCTAACCCCAGGGGATTACAATGAGCAGTTCTTC | CASPPMGLTPGDYNEQFF | TRBJ2-1 | . | . | TRBV6-1
TGTGCCAGCAGTACATTGTGGGGGAGTGTCAATGAGCAGTTCTTC | CASSTLWGSVNEQFF | TRBJ2-1 | . | . | TRBV2
TGTGCCAGCAGCTCGGGACCAGGTGGGGAGCAGTACTTC | CASSSGPGGEQYF | TRBJ2-7 | . | . | TRBV7-3
TGTGCCAGCTTGGACAGCACTAGCCCCGAGCAGTACTTC | CASLDSTSPEQYF | TRBJ2-7 | . | . | TRBV5-4